This note documents a single T cell receptor beta chain sequence. The data were taken from a study of cytomegalovirus exposure and HLA in healthy donors. 13 Jbeta primers and 60 Vbeta primers were used for the PCR. The assay was immunoSEQ multiplex PCR, and TCRdb's table has in-frame clones only and misses some. Altogether approximately 150,000 clones are present, roughly 67% being singletons, with the ten largest covering around 5%. CDR1 is SGDLS and CDR2 is YYNGEE in the germline V gene. V gave up 0 bases and J gave up 3 bases, with 10 bases separating them. This CDR3 comprises 15 residues. Sample: PBMCs. This clonotype originated in a woman aged 18-29 years in good health and CMV-seropositive. The chain links TRBV9 to TRBJ1-3; D gene ambiguous. The CDR3, as DNA: TGTGCCAGCAGCGTAGCTGGCGGTGGTGGAAACACCATATATTTT. It translates to CASSVAGGGGNTIYF.